Reported below is one TCR beta chain. Its antigen is still unknown. The data belong to a study of T cell responses to AZD1222 COVID-19 vaccine. General observations from the study: Donors were largely white British and mainly female; clonal diversity was possibly underestimated. Spike was spanned by vaccine-associated CD4 TCRs, with dominance at 160-218 and 743-854. Epitopes outside B.1.351 and B.1.1.7 mutated regions reportedly drew nearly half of spike TCRs.

Profiled with immunoSEQ multiplex PCR; TCRdb holds only in-frame clones, not every one. The sample has 130,000 or so clones, about 93% seen once. The CDR3 length is 15 residues. Trimming removed 4 bases from V and 7 bases from J; junction bases left unmatched: 4. Germline CDR1 LGHNA, CDR2 YSLEER. The TCR comes from an adult in good health. Sequenced here: peripheral blood, sampled on day 0 of AZD1222 vaccination. This chain uses TRBV4-3 with TRBJ1-6; 10 nucleotides line up with TRBD1. The CDR3 DNA is TGCGCCAGCAGCCGCCAGGGACAGGGGAATTCACCCCTCCACTTT. It is translated as CASSRQGQGNSPLHF.